The T cell receptor beta chain described here comes from a study of shared clonotypes between healthy human individuals. Study summary: Serving as donors were a couple of women and a few men, whose ages spanned 18 to 49. Study-wide results and limits: Depth of sequencing was expected to influence donor clonotype sharing.

Clones were read by immunoSEQ multiplex PCR, and TCRdb kept only the in-frame ones, dropping some. The sample has about 490,000 clones, approximately 80% seen once. Genomic DNA, for the unsorted samples, came from tens of millions of PBMCs. This CDR3 has 14 residues. The V gene's germline CDR1 is SNHLY and CDR2 FYNNEI. Between the trimmed V and J ends, which lost 4 bases and 0 bases, there was a span of 7 bases. In regard to this clone: The antigen remains unidentified.

The J gene is TRBJ2-1, the V gene TRBV2; tentatively, D is TRBD2 (6 bases). This clonotype originated in a woman in her thirties or forties in good health. Some clones in this sample may be carry-over from other donors' samples. Sequences were obtained from PBMCs. The DNA for the CDR3 is TGTGCCAGCAGTGTGCGGGGCTCCTACAATGAGCAGTTCTTC. It translates to CASSVRGSYNEQFF.